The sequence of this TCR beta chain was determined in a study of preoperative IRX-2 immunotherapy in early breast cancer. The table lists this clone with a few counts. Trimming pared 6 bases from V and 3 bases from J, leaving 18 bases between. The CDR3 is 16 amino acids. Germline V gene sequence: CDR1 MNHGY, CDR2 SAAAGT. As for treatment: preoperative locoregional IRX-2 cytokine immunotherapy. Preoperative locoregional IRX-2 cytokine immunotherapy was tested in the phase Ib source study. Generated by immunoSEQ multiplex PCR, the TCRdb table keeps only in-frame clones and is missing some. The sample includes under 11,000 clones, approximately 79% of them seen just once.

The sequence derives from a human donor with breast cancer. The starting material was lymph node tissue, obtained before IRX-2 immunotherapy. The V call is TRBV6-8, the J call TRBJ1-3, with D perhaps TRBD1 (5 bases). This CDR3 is CASSPRQGASGNTIYF. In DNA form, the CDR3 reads TGTGCCAGCAGCCCCCGCCAGGGAGCGAGTGGAAACACCATATATTTT.